This entry lists 4 T cell receptor beta chains sequenced from one sample in a study of blood T cell repertoires in COVID-19. Profiled with immunoSEQ multiplex PCR; TCRdb holds only in-frame clones, not every one. Among about 400,000 clones listed, over 75% were seen once. The sample taken for sequencing was PBMCs or T cells enriched from blood (not recorded which). These receptors were taken from a woman aged 30 to 39 who had recovered from COVID-19.

The chain carries TRBV6-5 and TRBJ1-5; D not resolved. The CDR3 consists of 13 residues. With 7 bases removed from V and 8 bases from J, the gap between germline ends came to 15 bases. The germline CDR1 and CDR2 sequences are MNHEY and SVGAGI. DNA of the CDR3: TGTGCCAGCACCCGATCCTTGAGGGAGCCCCAGCATTTT. Encoded protein: CASTRSLREPQHF.

The V call is TRBV29-1, the J call TRBJ2-7; 12 bases are a match to TRBD2. Germline V gene data show CDR1 as SQVTM and CDR2 as ANQGSEA. Unmatched junction bases numbered 5, after V lost 7 bases and J lost 4 bases. CDR3 length: 13 amino acids. CDR3 DNA: TGCAGCGGGAAACTAGCGGGAGGTTACGAGCAGTACTTC. Translated: CSGKLAGGYEQYF.

V is TRBV28 and J is TRBJ1-4; weak D call: TRBD1 (5 bases). Per the germline V gene, CDR1 is MDHEN and CDR2 is SYDVKM. This CDR3 comprises 14 residues. V lost 5 bases and J 7 bases, leaving 14 bases between the germline ends. The CDR3 spells CASSITGGLEKLFF. The DNA for the CDR3 is TGTGCCAGCAGTATTACGGGGGGTCTTGAAAAACTGTTTTTT.

This clone has just a few counts. The chain employs TRBV7-8 and TRBJ2-7; 8 bases match TRBD1. Per the germline V gene, CDR1 is SGHVS and CDR2 is FQNEAQ. V was clipped by 5 bases and J by 4 bases; unmatched bases: 4. This CDR3 spans 13 amino acids. The CDR3 DNA is TGTGCCAGCAGCCCAGGGGGCGCGTACGAGCAGTACTTC. Translation: CASSPGGAYEQYF.